What follows are 27 T cell receptor beta chains derived from one specimen sequenced in a study of T cell repertoires in cytomegalovirus infection. TCRdb reanalysed the reads using MiXCR and keeps one entry per CDR3 protein. The table includes some 100,000 distinct CDR3 sequences, 20% to 30% detected once. The sequencing sample was made of CD8+ T cells from PBMCs. These receptors were collected from a human donor in good health (CMV status not recorded). Some clones in this sample may be carry-over from other donors' samples.

The rearrangement joins TRBV28 to TRBJ2-5; TRBD1 matches at 7 bases. Germline assignment: CDR1 MDHEN and CDR2 SYDVKM. The CDR3 has 14 residues. V was pared by 5 bases and J by 4 bases, with 7 bases of the junction left unmatched. The DNA of the CDR3 is TGTGCCAGCAGTCCTACCGGGACAGTAGAGACCCAGTACTTC. It encodes CASSPTGTVETQYF.

In its sample, this clonotype was seen many times. The rearrangement uses TRBV7-9 and TRBJ2-5; TRBD2 is a possible D gene (5 bases). V lost 5 bases, J lost 0 bases, and 16 bases lay in between. Germline CDR1 is SEHNR and CDR2 is FQNEAQ (reference sequence). The CDR3 runs 16 residues. As DNA, the CDR3 is TGTGCCAGCAGCCCATCCACGACTATGTACCAAGAGACCCAGTACTTC. Protein: CASSPSTTMYQETQYF.

This clonotype appeared many times. The chain combines TRBV29-1 with TRBJ2-3; 14 bases agree with TRBD2. After removal of 4 bases from V and 7 bases from J, the junction contained 7 bases not matched to a gene. The CDR3 extends over 15 amino acids. In germline, CDR1 is SQVTM, CDR2 ANQGSEA. The CDR3 spells CSVGGTSGGGNTQYF. The CDR3 nucleotides are TGCAGCGTTGGAGGGACTAGCGGGGGAGGGAATACGCAGTATTTT.

The chain uses TRBV20-1 and TRBJ1-4; TRBD1 might be the D (5 bases). The CDR3 spans 14 residues. V gave up 1 base and J gave up 5 bases, with 11 bases separating them. The germline gives CDR1 DFQATT, CDR2 SNEGSKA (reference sequence). The CDR3 sequence: CSARGTGLNEKLFF. The CDR3 region has the DNA TGCAGTGCTAGAGGAACAGGTCTCAATGAAAAACTGTTTTTT.

The rearrangement uses TRBV2 and TRBJ2-1; 8 nucleotides agree with TRBD2. Germline CDR1 and CDR2: SNHLY and FYNNEI. The length of the CDR3 is 14 residues. V lost 8 bases, J lost 0 bases, and 3 bases stayed unmatched. CDR3 protein: CASGGGLSYNEQFF. For the CDR3, the DNA is TGTGCCAGCGGCGGGGGGCTCTCCTACAATGAGCAGTTCTTC.

The rearrangement uses TRBV20-1 and TRBJ2-1; TRBD1 matches 8 bases. Germline CDR1 and CDR2: DFQATT and SNEGSKA (reference sequence). The CDR3 sequence is 16 residues long. The V and J ends lost 0 bases and 3 bases, in that order; junction bases with no gene match: 7. CDR3 loop: CSARDLGQGYYNEQFF. The CDR3 bases are TGCAGTGCTAGAGATCTTGGACAGGGATACTACAATGAGCAGTTCTTC.

V is TRBV9 and J is TRBJ1-2; 10 bases are a match to TRBD1. The J segment lost 7 bases and the V segment lost 0 bases, leaving 3 bases of the junction unmatched. This CDR3 is 14 amino acids long. Germline assignment: CDR1 SGDLS and CDR2 YYNGEE. The CDR3 here is CASSVAGQGGGYTF. The CDR3 DNA follows: TGTGCCAGCAGCGTAGCTGGACAGGGGGGTGGCTACACCTTC.

The sample holds many counts of this clonotype. CDR3 protein: CASSLGQKTYEQYF. DNA for the CDR3: TGTGCCAGCAGCCTAGGACAGAAAACCTACGAGCAGTACTTC. The rearrangement links TRBV7-2 to TRBJ2-7; TRBD1 is a possible D gene (6 bases). The CDR3 contains 14 residues. V gave up 5 bases and J gave up 2 bases, with 13 bases separating them. CDR1 and CDR2 (germline): SGHTA, FQGNSA.

This clonotype occurred a few times. The CDR3: CASSLGTSGRGEQFF. DNA for the CDR3: TGTGCCAGCAGCTTAGGGACTAGCGGGAGGGGTGAGCAGTTCTTC. The chain recombines TRBV11-2 with TRBJ2-1; 15 bases map to TRBD2. The length of the CDR3 is 15 residues. After removal of 1 base from V and 9 bases from J, the junction contained 1 base not matched to a gene. Germline CDR1 and CDR2: SGHAT and FQNNGV.

The chain has TRBV6-5 and TRBJ2-7; TRBD1 agrees at 7 bases. CDR3 size: 15 residues. Germline CDR1 reads MNHEY; CDR2 reads SVGAGI. Unmatched junction bases numbered 6, after V lost 2 bases and J lost 2 bases. The CDR3, as DNA: TGTGCCAGCAGTTACGGACAGGCCACCACCTACGAGCAGTACTTC. This gives the protein CASSYGQATTYEQYF.

This clonotype was observed a few times. The CDR3 bases are TGTGCCTGGAGTGGACTAGCGGGGGCCGAGCAGTACTTC. It encodes CAWSGLAGAEQYF. This sequence joins TRBV30 and TRBJ2-7; 12 positions match TRBD2. Losses at the gene ends were 1 base for V and 6 bases for J; bases not matched to a gene: 1. Germline lookup yields CDR1 GTSNPN and CDR2 SVGIG (reference sequence). CDR3 length: 13 residues. The whole variable domain, filled in from reference TRBV30 and TRBJ2-7, reads SQTIHQWPATLVQPVGSPLSLECTVEGTSNPNLYWYRQAAGRGLQLLFYSVGIGQISSEVPQNLSASRPQDRQFILSSKKLLLSDSGFYLCAWSGLAGAEQYFGPGTRLTVT.

This clonotype was picked up many times. The gene calls are TRBV7-2 and TRBJ2-1; 9 bases match TRBD2. Germline V lookup: CDR1 SGHTA, CDR2 FQGNSA. There are 17 residues in the CDR3. J gave up 0 bases and V 2 bases, and 5 bases lay outside the gene matches. The CDR3 coding sequence is TGTGCCAGCAGCTTAAGGGCTAGCGGGACCTCCTACAATGAGCAGTTCTTC. Encoded protein: CASSLRASGTSYNEQFF.

This clonotype was detected ten times or more. This rearrangement joins TRBV7-2 to TRBJ1-1; TRBD1 is a possible D gene (6 bases). V was clipped by 1 base and J by 7 bases, with 13 bases between them. This CDR3 is built from 14 residues. CDR1 and CDR2 (germline): SGHTA, FQGNSA. The CDR3 here is CASSLGAGAVEAFF. CDR3 sequence (DNA): TGTGCCAGCAGCTTAGGAGCGGGGGCGGTTGAAGCTTTCTTT.

The chain couples TRBV7-8 to TRBJ1-1; D is possibly TRBD1 (5 bases). Between the trimmed V and J ends, which lost 2 bases and 5 bases, there was a span of 15 bases. Germline values: CDR1 SGHVS, CDR2 FQNEAQ. The CDR3 runs to 15 residues. The chain's CDR3 is CASSLKTEIRTEAFF. The DNA for the CDR3 is TGTGCCAGCAGCTTAAAGACAGAAATCCGAACTGAAGCTTTCTTT.

This clonotype has ten or more counts. The chain joins TRBV27 to TRBJ2-7; maybe TRBD1 (6 bases). The CDR3 length is 13 residues. Per germline, CDR1 MNHEY and CDR2 SMNVEV (reference sequence). The V end lost 2 bases, the J end lost 3 bases, and 8 bases lay between the germline ends. The CDR3 region is CASSLTGIYEQYF. The CDR3 DNA reads TGTGCCAGCAGTTTAACAGGGATCTACGAGCAGTACTTC.

This clonotype was recorded many times. V gene TRBV5-8 combines with J gene TRBJ2-1; D may be TRBD1 or TRBD2 (5 bases each). This CDR3 is 14 amino acids long. The V and J ends lost 1 base and 4 bases respectively, with 9 bases between them. Germline V CDR1 and CDR2: SGHTS, YDEGEE. CDR3 region: CASSLWDQYNEQFF. The CDR3 nucleotides are TGTGCCAGCAGCTTGTGGGACCAATACAATGAGCAGTTCTTC.

The chain recombines TRBV27 with TRBJ2-7; D gene ambiguous. The CDR3 totals 14 residues. Germline V CDR1 and CDR2: MNHEY, SMNVEV (reference sequence). V dropped 3 bases and J dropped 2 bases, with 11 bases sitting between them. Written as DNA, the CDR3 is TGTGCCAGCAGTTTCTCGGACGGAACCTACGAGCAGTACTTC. Its protein is CASSFSDGTYEQYF.

The chain links TRBV7-9 to TRBJ2-5; 8 bases are a match to TRBD2. Trimming cost V 4 bases and J 3 bases; bases outside gene matches: 4. The CDR3 has 14 residues. The V gene's germline CDR1 is SEHNR and CDR2 FQNEAQ (reference sequence). CDR3 DNA sequence: TGTGCCAGCAGCTACTATAGCGGGGAAGAGACCCAGTACTTC. It specifies CASSYYSGEETQYF.

The V gene is TRBV20-1, the J gene TRBJ2-3; 9 nucleotides line up with TRBD1. Germline V gene lookup returns CDR1 DFQATT and CDR2 SNEGSKA (reference sequence). V trimming: 6 bases; J trimming: 6 bases; junction bases outside the gene matches: 7. This CDR3 contains 13 residues. The CDR3 DNA reads TGCAGTGCCCGCCGGGACAGGGAGGATACGCAGTATTTT. Protein sequence: CSARRDREDTQYF.

This clonotype was picked up a small number of times. The chain combines TRBV28 with TRBJ2-7, with D possibly being TRBD1 (5 bases). Deletions cut 2 bases from V and 0 bases from J, with 14 bases between. The CDR3 has 16 residues. Germline lookup yields CDR1 MDHEN and CDR2 SYDVKM. CDR3 amino acids: CASSLVIQGPSYEQYF. The CDR3 DNA sequence: TGTGCCAGCAGTTTAGTGATCCAGGGCCCCTCCTACGAGCAGTACTTC.

This chain connects TRBV19 to TRBJ2-1; D remains ambiguous. This CDR3 is 12 amino acids long. Germline-derived CDR1 and CDR2 are LNHDA and SQIVND (reference sequence). V was trimmed by 5 bases and J by 9 bases, leaving 11 bases between them. As DNA, the CDR3 is TGTGCCAGTAGTGGCGGCGTAAGTGAGCAGTTCTTC. Its protein product is CASSGGVSEQFF.

The genes are TRBV9 and TRBJ1-1; TRBD1 aligns across 10 bases. The ends lost 3 bases at V and 10 bases at J; junction bases unmatched: 6. Germline V gene data show CDR1 as SGDLS and CDR2 as YYNGEE. The CDR3 sequence is 13 residues long. The CDR3 region has the DNA TGTGCCAGCAGCGGACAGGGGGCTCGAGGAGCTTTCTTT. Protein sequence: CASSGQGARGAFF.

This chain connects TRBV4-3 to TRBJ2-1, with 10 bases aligning to TRBD2. J gave up 8 bases and V 4 bases, and 8 bases lay outside the gene matches. CDR3 size: 15 residues. CDR1 LGHNA and CDR2 YSLEER come from the germline V gene. CDR3 sequence: CASSPGVAGGYEQFF. The CDR3 nucleotides read TGCGCCAGCAGCCCCGGGGTAGCGGGGGGTTATGAGCAGTTCTTC.

This rearrangement joins TRBV10-3 to TRBJ2-1; D ambiguous. V was clipped by 4 bases and J by 10 bases, with 11 bases between them. The CDR3 covers 12 residues. Germline values: CDR1 ENHRY, CDR2 SYGVKD. The chain's CDR3 is CAISVGAGEQFF. CDR3 coding DNA: TGTGCCATCAGTGTGGGCGCAGGAGAGCAGTTCTTC.

A note on this clonotype: One end of the junction is discordant with germline, which a read error may explain. V gene TRBV7-2 combines with J gene TRBJ2-3; D unclear. Per the germline V gene, CDR1 is SGHTA and CDR2 is FQGNSA. This CDR3 is 14 amino acids long. Written as DNA, the CDR3 is TGTGCCCTCAGCCCTATTCCCGGATCGGATACGCGGTATTTT. Encoded protein: CALSPIPGSDTRYF.

There are a few counts of this clonotype. This chain connects TRBV11-2 to TRBJ2-7; 8 bases are shared with TRBD2. V was clipped by 11 bases and J by 0 bases; unmatched bases: 12. The CDR3 is 15 amino acids. Germline V gene sequence: CDR1 SGHAT, CDR2 FQNNGV. The CDR3 DNA reads as TGTGCCGTCTCTCGGGAGGGAGAGACCTCCTACGAGCAGTACTTC. Translation gives CAVSREGETSYEQYF. The full variable domain, completed using reference TRBV11-2 and TRBJ2-7, is EAGVAQSPRYKIIEKRQSVAFWCNPISGHATLYWYQQILGQGPKLLIQFQNNGVVDDSQLPKDRFSAERLKGVDSTLKIQPAKLEDSAVYLCAVSREGETSYEQYFGPGTRLTVT.

This chain connects TRBV6-5 to TRBJ2-5, with D maybe TRBD2 (7 bases). Trimming took off 6 bases at V and 5 bases at J, with 19 bases between the two ends. The CDR3 is 15 amino acids. In germline, CDR1 is MNHEY, CDR2 SVGAGI. CDR3 in DNA: TGTGCCAGCAGGAACTCGGGAGAGGGGGGGGAGACCCAGTACTTC. It specifies CASRNSGEGGETQYF.